This T cell receptor beta chain was retrieved from a study of blood T cells in healthy people across ages. As for the study in general: Template switching captured about one barcoded beta molecule per two T cells.

Drawn from each donor were around 10 milliliters of peripheral blood. With each sample, at least 6 micrograms of total RNA were extracted. This clonotype was detected only a few times. With a J-beta primer mix and a sample-barcoded 5' primer, a second PCR ran about 7 to 11 cycles. Every cDNA was tagged by a template-switch adaptor with 12 random nucleotides. Using its own MiXCR run on the 5' RACE reads, TCRdb lists one record per CDR3 protein. The sample gives about 590,000 distinct CDR3 sequences, less than 35% of which show up once; 15% to 17% is in the top ten. CDR3 length: 15 residues. Trimming pared 0 bases from V and 3 bases from J, leaving 10 bases between. Germline loops: CDR1 SGDLS, CDR2 YYNGEE.

The source is a woman of 80 years or more in good health. Sequencing was carried out using blood. The rearrangement joins TRBV9 to TRBJ1-5; no definite D call. CDR3 DNA sequence: TGTGCCAGCAGCGTAGGGCAAGGATACAATCAGCCCCAGCATTTT. This sequence encodes CASSVGQGYNQPQHF.